The 9 T cell receptor beta chains below all came from one sample that was sequenced in a study of Graves' ophthalmopathy and Graves' hyperthyroidism. From RNA, the CDR3 regions of TCR beta chains were amplified and sequenced. Second-round multiplex PCR came after a first-round RT-PCR that employed HTBI primers. One entry per CDR3 protein results from TCRdb running MiXCR on the multiplex PCR reads. The table records fewer than 650,000 distinct CDR3 sequences, 22% of them present only once. The sample comprised peripheral blood. All receptors derive from a woman under 30 with stable Graves' hyperthyroidism. Some clones in this sample may be carry-over from other donors' samples.

This rearrangement joins TRBV27 to TRBJ2-5, with a tentative D call TRBD2 (6 bases). Trimming removed 0 bases from V and 2 bases from J, with 13 bases in between. The germline gives CDR1 MNHEY, CDR2 SMNVEV (reference sequence). This CDR3 is built from 16 residues. Here the CDR3 reads CASSLSGGPTQETQYF. In nucleotides, the CDR3 is TGTGCCAGCAGTTTATCGGGAGGCCCCACACAAGAGACCCAGTACTTC.

This clonotype came up many times. The chain uses TRBV5-1 and TRBJ1-3; the D is unclear. CDR3 length: 13 residues. CDR1 SGHRS and CDR2 YFSETQ come from the germline V gene. Trimming stripped 0 bases from V and 4 bases from J, with 5 bases between. The CDR3 coding sequence is TGCGCCAGCAGCTTGGCCAGGGGAAACACCATATATTTT. Translation gives CASSLARGNTIYF.

The chain uses TRBV12-3 or TRBV12-4 and TRBJ1-2, with D perhaps matching TRBD1 (5 bases). V was trimmed by 3 bases and J by 3 bases, leaving 8 bases between them. The CDR3 has 13 amino acids. The CDR3 DNA reads as TGTGCCAGCAGTTTGGTCAGGGACTATGGCTACACCTTC. This codes for CASSLVRDYGYTF.

This clonotype was seen repeatedly, ten times or more. The rearrangement links TRBV6-2 or TRBV6-3 to TRBJ1-5; 9 bases match TRBD1. The CDR3 consists of 15 residues. Germline lookup yields CDR1 MNHEY and CDR2 SVGEGT. The ends lost 6 bases at V and 6 bases at J; junction bases unmatched: 9. CDR3 sequence (DNA): TGTGCCAGCAGCCCTGGACAGGGGTGGGCTCAGCCCCAGCATTTT. Translation: CASSPGQGWAQPQHF.

The CDR3 bases are TGTGCCAGCACTCGATGGGCTGGCTCCTATAATTCACCCCTCCACTTT. Protein product: CASTRWAGSYNSPLHF. The chain links TRBV27 to TRBJ1-6, with D uncertain. CDR3 size: 16 residues. V lost 7 bases to trimming and J lost 0 bases, with 13 bases between them. CDR1 MNHEY and CDR2 SMNVEV come from the germline V gene (reference sequence).

This clonotype was observed at least ten times. The chain has TRBV24-1 and TRBJ1-2; D perhaps matches TRBD1 (6 bases). This CDR3 has 14 amino acids. Germline CDR1 KGHDR, CDR2 SFDVKD. V was cut by 5 bases and J by 4 bases, with 13 bases left in between. This CDR3 is CATSGAGTPYGYTF. In nucleotides, the CDR3 is TGTGCCACCAGTGGCGCCGGGACACCCTATGGCTACACCTTC.

The V call is TRBV12-3 or TRBV12-4, the J call TRBJ1-5; 8 bases map to TRBD1. CDR3 length: 14 residues. The ends lost 7 bases at V and 5 bases at J; junction bases unmatched: 7. In DNA, the CDR3 is TGTGCCAGCACCGGTGGACAGGGATATCAGCCCCAGCATTTT. Translation: CASTGGQGYQPQHF.

This clonotype was picked up many times. This chain links TRBV12-3 or TRBV12-4 with TRBJ1-2; D is unclear. The CDR3 consists of 11 residues. V was shortened by 6 bases and J by 7 bases, with 9 bases between the two germline ends. The CDR3 DNA reads as TGTGCCAGCAGCTCCAGAGGTGGCTACACCTTC. It codes for CASSSRGGYTF.

The sample holds many counts of this clonotype. This chain connects TRBV6-1 to TRBJ2-3; 10 bases fit TRBD1. Germline-derived CDR1 and CDR2 are MNHNS and SASEGT. The trim removed 6 bases at V and 4 bases at J, leaving 7 bases unmatched. The CDR3 is 15 amino acids. CDR3: CASRTGTGAADTQYF. CDR3 bases: TGTGCCAGCAGAACCGGGACAGGGGCTGCAGATACGCAGTATTTT.